The T cell receptor beta chain described here comes from a study of blood T cell repertoires in COVID-19. About the research overall: Nucleic acid was either cDNA or gDNA, and it came from T cells, B-cell-depleted T cells, or PBMCs.

As processed by the authors: By means of reference gene primer amplification, nucleated cell counts were estimated. Here immunoSEQ multiplex PCR was the method, and the copy in TCRdb shows in-frame clones only, minus some. Clonal size and the V and J genes are those of that table, whereas D and trimming came from the DNA. The sample consists of some 70,000 clones, 80% to 90% of them appearing once. The TCR comes from a middle-aged man with active COVID-19. The sequencing input was peripheral blood.

The CDR3 nucleotides are TGTGCCAGCAGCCCTACCACAGGGACCGGGGAGCTGTTTTTT. It specifies CASSPTTGTGELFF. V gene TRBV3-1 (or the pseudogene TRBV3-2) combines with J gene TRBJ2-2; TRBD1 might be the D (6 bases). In germline, CDR1 is LGHDT, CDR2 YNNKEL (reference sequence). The CDR3 consists of 14 residues. Between the trimmed V and J ends, which lost 4 bases and 5 bases, there was a span of 11 bases.